What follows describes a single TCR beta chain. The record originates from a study of blood T cell repertoires in COVID-19. Study-wide context: The United States, Italy and Spain were the sources of the acute and convalescent COVID-19 samples. T cells, B-cell-depleted T cells, or PBMCs provided the cDNA or gDNA that served as material.

Original analysis: Reference gene primer amplification gave nucleated cell count estimates. Data came from immunoSEQ multiplex PCR; TCRdb stores just in-frame clones and leaves some out. D and trimming come from the DNA, and the V and J calls and clone size come from that table. Counted here are 150,000 to 200,000 clones, around 88% occurring once; the ten biggest clones make up more than 3.5%. This CDR3 has 14 amino acids. V lost 4 bases and J 4 bases, leaving 11 bases between the germline ends. The germline CDR1 and CDR2 sequences are SGHRS and YFSETQ. This chain links TRBV5-1 with TRBJ1-4, with D possibly being TRBD1 (5 bases). The specimen sequenced was peripheral blood. This clonotype was obtained from a woman younger than 45 with acute or convalescent COVID-19. CDR3 sequence reads: CASSIQGYNEKLFF. CDR3 coding DNA: TGCGCCAGCAGCATCCAGGGTTATAATGAAAAACTGTTTTTT.